These T cell receptor beta chains were read from a single sample in a study of cytomegalovirus exposure and HLA in healthy donors. Data came from immunoSEQ multiplex PCR; TCRdb stores just in-frame clones and leaves some out. This sample yields more than 150,000 clones, of which 82% are seen a single time; 0.7% to 0.95% belongs to the top ten. Input material: PBMCs. The receptors were gathered from a woman aged 18-29 years in good health and CMV-seronegative. Each CDR3 is given with its conserved first and last residue. The D gene is left open where the match is weak. Where a row states a size, it is once, few, many or the class of an expanded clone; other rows omit it.

v_call: TRBV28
j_call: TRBJ2-5
clone_size: -
d_call: -
cdr3_nt: TGTGCCAGCAGTTTTGGTCGGGAGACCCAGTACTTC
cdr3_aa: CASSFGRETQYF

v_call: TRBV6-5
j_call: TRBJ1-4
clone_size: -
d_call: -
cdr3_nt: TGTGCCAGCAGTTACTCCCATACGGCAACTAATGAAAAACTGTTTTTT
cdr3_aa: CASSYSHTATNEKLFF

v_call: TRBV19
j_call: TRBJ2-7
clone_size: -
d_call: -
cdr3_nt: TGTGCCAGTAGCCGGACAGATACCCACGAGCAGTACTTC
cdr3_aa: CASSRTDTHEQYF

v_call: TRBV11-2
j_call: TRBJ2-5
clone_size: -
d_call: -
cdr3_nt: TGTGCCAGCAGCTTAACCCTTGAGGAGACCCAGTACTTC
cdr3_aa: CASSLTLEETQYF

v_call: TRBV6-4
j_call: TRBJ2-1
clone_size: once
d_call: TRBD2
cdr3_nt: TGTGCCAGCAGATCCTTAGCGGGAGCTGGCAATGAGCAGTTCTTC
cdr3_aa: CASRSLAGAGNEQFF

v_call: TRBV7-6
j_call: TRBJ2-2
clone_size: -
d_call: -
cdr3_nt: TGTGCCAGCAGCTTAGCCGGGGCCGGGGAGCTGTTTTTT
cdr3_aa: CASSLAGAGELFF

v_call: TRBV7-7
j_call: TRBJ1-1
clone_size: -
d_call: TRBD1
cdr3_nt: TGTGCCAGCAGCCCAATTGACAGGGACACTGAAGCTTTCTTT
cdr3_aa: CASSPIDRDTEAFF

v_call: TRBV6-1
j_call: TRBJ2-1
clone_size: -
d_call: -
cdr3_nt: TGTGCCAGCAGTGATCCACCTAGGGGCCCCTACAATGAGCAGTTCTTC
cdr3_aa: CASSDPPRGPYNEQFF

v_call: TRBV19
j_call: TRBJ1-3
clone_size: -
d_call: -
cdr3_nt: TGTGCCAGTAGTAGACAGCTCTCTGGAAACACCATATATTTT
cdr3_aa: CASSRQLSGNTIYF

v_call: TRBV2
j_call: TRBJ1-6
clone_size: -
d_call: -
cdr3_nt: TGTGCCAGCAGTGAAACTTCACTTATCAGGAATTCACCCCTCCACTTT
cdr3_aa: CASSETSLIRNSPLHF

v_call: TRBV29-1
j_call: TRBJ1-2
clone_size: -
d_call: -
cdr3_nt: TGCAGCGTTGCCTTTGACGGGAACGTTAACTATGGCTACACCTTC
cdr3_aa: CSVAFDGNVNYGYTF

v_call: TRBV30
j_call: TRBJ2-3
clone_size: -
d_call: -
cdr3_nt: TGTGCCTGGAGTCTCGGCACAGATACGCAGTATTTT
cdr3_aa: CAWSLGTDTQYF

v_call: TRBV7-9
j_call: TRBJ1-5
clone_size: -
d_call: -
cdr3_nt: TGTGCCAGCAGCTTAGCGGTAGCGGGAAGCAATCAGCCCCAGCATTTT
cdr3_aa: CASSLAVAGSNQPQHF

v_call: TRBV5-1
j_call: TRBJ2-2
clone_size: -
d_call: TRBD1
cdr3_nt: TGCGCCAGCAGTTACCTCGCCGGCAGGGGGCGCCCCGGGGAGCTGTTTTTT
cdr3_aa: CASSYLAGRGRPGELFF

v_call: TRBV29-1
j_call: TRBJ2-3
clone_size: -
d_call: TRBD2
cdr3_nt: TGCAGCGTTGAAGTCCTAGCGGGGGCACGGGATACGCAGTATTTT
cdr3_aa: CSVEVLAGARDTQYF

v_call: TRBV6-6
j_call: TRBJ2-3
clone_size: once
d_call: -
cdr3_nt: TGTGCCAGCAGTTACAGGGAGGATACGCAGTATTTT
cdr3_aa: CASSYREDTQYF

v_call: TRBV7-9
j_call: TRBJ2-1
clone_size: many
d_call: TRBD2
cdr3_nt: TGTGCCAGCAGCTCCAGAAGACTAGCGGGAGAGAGGAATGAGCAGTTCTTC
cdr3_aa: CASSSRRLAGERNEQFF

v_call: TRBV7-9
j_call: TRBJ2-7
clone_size: -
d_call: -
cdr3_nt: TGTGCCAGCAGCACTACTAGCTTCGGCTACGGGCAGTACTTC
cdr3_aa: CASSTTSFGYGQYF

v_call: TRBV9
j_call: TRBJ1-4
clone_size: once
d_call: -
cdr3_nt: TGTGCCAGCAGCGTAGGCGTCGATCAGGGCCTGTTTTTT
cdr3_aa: CASSVGVDQGLFF

v_call: TRBV9
j_call: TRBJ2-5
clone_size: -
d_call: TRBD1
cdr3_nt: TGTGCCAGCCTCCGGGGACAGGCCACGCAAGAGACCCAGTACTTC
cdr3_aa: CASLRGQATQETQYF

v_call: TRBV28
j_call: TRBJ1-1
clone_size: -
d_call: -
cdr3_nt: TGTGCCAGCAGTTTACCCCCCATGCGAGCTGGAGCTTTCTTT
cdr3_aa: CASSLPPMRAGAFF

v_call: TRBV27
j_call: TRBJ2-3
clone_size: -
d_call: -
cdr3_nt: TGTGCCAGCAGTTCGTCATTAGCCAGCACAGATACGCAGTATTTT
cdr3_aa: CASSSSLASTDTQYF

v_call: TRBV5-1
j_call: TRBJ2-1
clone_size: -
d_call: TRBD2
cdr3_nt: TGCGCCAGCAGCTTATTAGCGGGAGAGAATGAGCAGTTCTTC
cdr3_aa: CASSLLAGENEQFF

v_call: TRBV5-1
j_call: TRBJ2-1
clone_size: -
d_call: TRBD2
cdr3_nt: TGCGCCAGCAGCTCTCAGGGATGGGGGGGTACCAATGAGCAGTTCTTC
cdr3_aa: CASSSQGWGGTNEQFF

v_call: TRBV28
j_call: TRBJ2-2
clone_size: -
d_call: TRBD1
cdr3_nt: TGTGCCAGCAGTATCACGTCGGGACAGGGGAAGACCGGGGAGCTGTTTTTT
cdr3_aa: CASSITSGQGKTGELFF

v_call: TRBV14
j_call: TRBJ2-2
clone_size: -
d_call: -
cdr3_nt: TGTGCCAGCAGCCCAGGGACTGCTCCCGGGGAGCTGTTTTTT
cdr3_aa: CASSPGTAPGELFF

v_call: TRBV28
j_call: TRBJ2-7
clone_size: -
d_call: -
cdr3_nt: TGTGCCAGCAGTGGCGCGGGGGCCCTCTCCTACGAGCAGTACTTC
cdr3_aa: CASSGAGALSYEQYF

v_call: TRBV19
j_call: TRBJ2-7
clone_size: -
d_call: -
cdr3_nt: TGTGCCAGTGGTACGTACGAGCAGTACTTC
cdr3_aa: CASGTYEQYF

v_call: TRBV6-5
j_call: TRBJ2-3
clone_size: -
d_call: -
cdr3_nt: TGTGCCAGCAGAGCAACCGGGACTAGCACAGATACGCAGTATTTT
cdr3_aa: CASRATGTSTDTQYF

v_call: TRBV29-1
j_call: TRBJ1-5
clone_size: -
d_call: TRBD1
cdr3_nt: TGCAGCGTTCCCGGACAGGTCGGAAGCAATCAGCCCCAGCATTTT
cdr3_aa: CSVPGQVGSNQPQHF

v_call: TRBV11-1
j_call: TRBJ2-7
clone_size: few
d_call: -
cdr3_nt: TGTGCCAGCAGCTTAAAGGTCTTAGGAGGTGAGCAGTACTTC
cdr3_aa: CASSLKVLGGEQYF

v_call: TRBV27
j_call: TRBJ1-1
clone_size: -
d_call: -
cdr3_nt: TGTGCCAGCAGTTCCCTATACGTGGACACTGAAGCTTTCTTT
cdr3_aa: CASSSLYVDTEAFF

v_call: TRBV10-3
j_call: TRBJ2-1
clone_size: -
d_call: TRBD2
cdr3_nt: TGTGCCATCAGTGGGGGACTAGCGGGAGAAGGCGAGCAGTTCTTC
cdr3_aa: CAISGGLAGEGEQFF

v_call: TRBV6-1
j_call: TRBJ2-1
clone_size: -
d_call: TRBD2
cdr3_nt: TGTGCCAGCAGTGAATGGCGGGAGAATGTTCTTGAGCAGTTCTTC
cdr3_aa: CASSEWRENVLEQFF

v_call: TRBV7-2
j_call: TRBJ1-2
clone_size: -
d_call: -
cdr3_nt: TGTGCCAGCAGCTTAGGATTTGACATTTCTTTGCACACCTTC
cdr3_aa: CASSLGFDISLHTF

v_call: TRBV11-2
j_call: TRBJ1-2
clone_size: -
d_call: TRBD1
cdr3_nt: TGTGCCAGCAGCTGGAATCCAGGGGGAAATGGCTACACCTTC
cdr3_aa: CASSWNPGGNGYTF

v_call: TRBV10-1
j_call: TRBJ1-1
clone_size: few
d_call: -
cdr3_nt: TGCGCCAGCAGTGAGTACCAGGGGAACACTGAAGCTTTCTTT
cdr3_aa: CASSEYQGNTEAFF

v_call: TRBV5-1
j_call: TRBJ1-1
clone_size: once
d_call: -
cdr3_nt: TGCGCCAGCAGCTTGGCACAGGCCTTTGTTGACACTGAAGCTTTCTTT
cdr3_aa: CASSLAQAFVDTEAFF

v_call: TRBV6-5
j_call: TRBJ1-1
clone_size: once
d_call: TRBD1
cdr3_nt: TGTGCCAGCGGCCGGGACAGAGACACTGAAGCTTTCTTT
cdr3_aa: CASGRDRDTEAFF

v_call: TRBV6-4
j_call: TRBJ1-2
clone_size: -
d_call: TRBD1
cdr3_nt: TGTGCCAGCTTGACAGGGTTTGGAGCCTATGGCTACACCTTC
cdr3_aa: CASLTGFGAYGYTF

v_call: TRBV29-1
j_call: TRBJ2-1
clone_size: -
d_call: TRBD2
cdr3_nt: TGCAGCGTTGTGCGGGAGATCAATGAGCAGTTCTTC
cdr3_aa: CSVVREINEQFF

v_call: TRBV2
j_call: TRBJ2-5
clone_size: -
d_call: -
cdr3_nt: TGTGCCAGCAGTGCCACAAGAGAGACCCAGTACTTC
cdr3_aa: CASSATRETQYF

v_call: TRBV6-5
j_call: TRBJ1-6
clone_size: few
d_call: -
cdr3_nt: TGTGCCAGCAAATCCAGACAGGAGTATAATTCACCCCTCCACTTT
cdr3_aa: CASKSRQEYNSPLHF

v_call: TRBV10-2
j_call: TRBJ1-1
clone_size: -
d_call: -
cdr3_nt: TGCGCCAGCAGGGCGGGGAACACTGAAGCTTTCTTT
cdr3_aa: CASRAGNTEAFF

v_call: TRBV5-8
j_call: TRBJ2-7
clone_size: -
d_call: -
cdr3_nt: TGTGCCAGCAGCTTTGGCCCCCTTTACGAGCAGTACTTC
cdr3_aa: CASSFGPLYEQYF

v_call: TRBV5-1
j_call: TRBJ1-2
clone_size: -
d_call: TRBD1
cdr3_nt: TGCGCCAGCAGCGAGGGACAGGGGCCCCTAGCTGGCTACACCTTC
cdr3_aa: CASSEGQGPLAGYTF

v_call: TRBV6-6
j_call: TRBJ2-7
clone_size: few
d_call: -
cdr3_nt: TGTGCCAGCAGTTTCGGACAGTCCTACGAGCAGTACTTC
cdr3_aa: CASSFGQSYEQYF

v_call: TRBV25-1
j_call: TRBJ2-1
clone_size: -
d_call: -
cdr3_nt: TGTGCCAGCAGTGAAACTGGCGGGCCTTCCTACAATGAGCAGTTCTTC
cdr3_aa: CASSETGGPSYNEQFF

v_call: TRBV27
j_call: TRBJ2-1
clone_size: -
d_call: TRBD1
cdr3_nt: TGTGCCAGCAGTGTTGCCGGGACAGGGACATCAGTGCATGAGCAGTTCTTC
cdr3_aa: CASSVAGTGTSVHEQFF

v_call: TRBV4-2
j_call: TRBJ1-2
clone_size: -
d_call: -
cdr3_nt: TGTGCCAGCAGCCAAGTGACGGGGTTCTATGGCTACACCTTC
cdr3_aa: CASSQVTGFYGYTF

v_call: TRBV5-1
j_call: TRBJ1-6
clone_size: -
d_call: -
cdr3_nt: TGCGCCAGCAGCTTGGCGGGAAGCTCCTATAATTCACCCCTCCACTTT
cdr3_aa: CASSLAGSSYNSPLHF

v_call: TRBV28
j_call: TRBJ1-6
clone_size: -
d_call: -
cdr3_nt: TGTGCCAGCAGTTTTCAGGACGGGAGCTCCTATAATTCACCCCTCCACTTT
cdr3_aa: CASSFQDGSSYNSPLHF

v_call: TRBV2
j_call: TRBJ1-4
clone_size: -
d_call: -
cdr3_nt: TGTGCCAGCAGGCGGGGGCGCGGGACCTCCCTAAATGAAAAACTGTTTTTT
cdr3_aa: CASRRGRGTSLNEKLFF

v_call: TRBV6-5
j_call: TRBJ2-7
clone_size: -
d_call: TRBD1
cdr3_nt: TGTGCCAGCAGTTACGGGGGACAGAACTACGAGCAGTACTTC
cdr3_aa: CASSYGGQNYEQYF

v_call: TRBV28
j_call: TRBJ2-7
clone_size: few
d_call: TRBD1
cdr3_nt: TGTGCCAGCAGTCATGAACCGGGACAGGGGACCTACGAGCAGTACTTC
cdr3_aa: CASSHEPGQGTYEQYF

v_call: TRBV6-5
j_call: TRBJ2-7
clone_size: -
d_call: -
cdr3_nt: TGTGCCACCGAGGGCCCCTCTTTAGAGCAGTACTTC
cdr3_aa: CATEGPSLEQYF

v_call: TRBV27
j_call: TRBJ2-7
clone_size: -
d_call: -
cdr3_nt: TGTGCCAGCACCCCTGGGGGGGGGCTAGGGGAGCAGTACTTC
cdr3_aa: CASTPGGGLGEQYF

v_call: TRBV9
j_call: TRBJ2-1
clone_size: -
d_call: -
cdr3_nt: TGTGCCAGCAGCGTAGTCGGGGGAGGCGAGAATGAGCAGTTCTTC
cdr3_aa: CASSVVGGGENEQFF

v_call: TRBV9
j_call: TRBJ2-5
clone_size: -
d_call: -
cdr3_nt: TGTGCCAGCAGCGTACTACCCCAAGAGACCCAGTACTTC
cdr3_aa: CASSVLPQETQYF

v_call: TRBV6-5
j_call: TRBJ1-2
clone_size: -
d_call: -
cdr3_nt: TGTGCCAGCAGTCCGGCTGGGGGGGGGCAAGAGAACTTC
cdr3_aa: CASSPAGGGQENF